The TCR beta chain under discussion was sequenced for a study of blood T cell repertoires in COVID-19. Participants spanned ages about 18 to 90 years and resided in about two dozen US areas. Sequencing used immunoSEQ multiplex PCR; TCRdb keeps in-frame clones, though not all of them. The table includes about 270,000 clones, about 87% detected once. This clonotype was obtained from a woman in her 50s who had recovered from COVID-19. Sequences were obtained from PBMCs or T cells enriched from blood (not recorded which).

Written as DNA, the CDR3 is TGTGCCAGCAGCCTCGACAGGGGAAATCAGCCCCAGCATTTT. Translating it yields CASSLDRGNQPQHF. V usage is TRBV4-2 and J usage is TRBJ1-5, with 8 bases identical to TRBD1. The CDR3 runs 14 residues. Germline CDR1 LGHNA, CDR2 YNFKEQ. The V gene end was trimmed by 4 bases and the J gene end by 4 bases; junction bases not matched to a gene: 3.